These 28 T cell receptor beta chains were all obtained from the same sample, sequenced in a study of blood T cells in healthy people across ages. Combining a sample-barcoded 5' primer with a J-beta primer mix, a second PCR ran for roughly 6 to 11 cycles. One entry per CDR3 protein, called by TCRdb with MiXCR from the 5' RACE reads. The data contain roughly 1,500,000 distinct CDR3 sequences, around 42% of them seen just once; the ten biggest clones take up 7% to 9%. Material: blood. The receptors were sampled from a woman between 18 and 29 years old in good health.

The chain uses TRBV6-5 and TRBJ2-7, with D maybe TRBD2 (6 bases). CDR3 size: 17 residues. V lost 0 bases and J lost 7, with 22 bases in between. The germline CDR1 and CDR2 sequences are MNHEY and SVGAGI. CDR3 loop: CASSYSKGSGIYNEQYF. CDR3 nucleotide sequence: TGTGCCAGCAGTTACTCGAAGGGTAGCGGAATATACAATGAGCAGTACTTC.

The rearrangement joins TRBV11-2 to TRBJ2-1; D call uncertain. This CDR3 comprises 15 residues. Trimming shortened V by 2 bases and J by 3 bases, and 11 bases separated the two germline ends. CDR1 and CDR2 from the germline V gene are SGHAT and FQNNGV. This CDR3 reads CASSLSVGYYNEQFF. In DNA form, the CDR3 reads TGTGCCAGCAGCTTAAGCGTAGGGTACTACAATGAGCAGTTCTTC.

V gene TRBV4-2 combines with J gene TRBJ2-3, with D possibly matching TRBD2 (5 bases). Germline V lookup: CDR1 LGHNA, CDR2 YNFKEQ. The germline V and J ends were trimmed by 2 bases and 3 bases, with 12 bases remaining between them. CDR3 length: 15 amino acids. CDR3: CASSQFLAETDTQYF. Here the CDR3 DNA reads TGTGCCAGCAGCCAATTTCTAGCTGAAACAGATACGCAGTATTTT.

The genes are TRBV15 and TRBJ1-1; D is possibly TRBD1 (6 bases). V lost 2 bases and J 10 bases, leaving 20 bases between the germline ends. The CDR3 loop spans 15 amino acids. Germline V lookup: CDR1 LNHNV, CDR2 YYDKDF (reference sequence). Here the CDR3 DNA reads TGTGCCACCAGCAGATACAAAACCGAGGGGGGGTCAGCTTTCTTT. This translates into CATSRYKTEGGSAFF.

The rearrangement uses TRBV30 and TRBJ1-1; D not resolved. The CDR3 runs 13 residues. The V gene lost 0 bases and the J gene lost 1 base, with 6 bases spanning the gap. Germline V gives CDR1 GTSNPN, CDR2 SVGIG (reference sequence). The chain's CDR3 is CAWSVRGNTEAFF. CDR3 DNA sequence: TGTGCCTGGAGTGTACGGGGGAACACTGAAGCTTTCTTT.

This clonotype was found many times. This rearrangement joins TRBV4-1 to TRBJ2-1, with TRBD2 as a possible D gene (6 bases). The CDR3 consists of 17 residues. Germline values: CDR1 MGHRA, CDR2 YSYEKL. V was pared by 2 bases and J by 6 bases, with 20 bases between. The CDR3 sequence is CASSQFPGRRGVNEQFF. CDR3 nucleotides: TGCGCCAGCAGCCAATTCCCGGGACGGCGGGGCGTCAATGAGCAGTTCTTC.

V usage is TRBV5-1 and J usage is TRBJ2-1, with TRBD2 matching over 9 bases. Unmatched junction bases numbered 11, after V lost 3 bases and J lost 7 bases. CDR1 and CDR2 from the germline V gene are SGHRS and YFSETQ. CDR3 length: 16 residues. The DNA of the CDR3 is TGCGCCAGCAGCTCGTTTCTTAGCGGGAGTAGTAATGAGCAGTTCTTC. Translating gives CASSSFLSGSSNEQFF.

This clonotype was found a few times. The V gene is TRBV27, the J gene TRBJ2-7; 8 positions match TRBD2. Germline values: CDR1 MNHEY, CDR2 SMNVEV (reference sequence). J was trimmed by 2 bases and V by 5 bases; bases with no gene match: 5. The CDR3 is 14 amino acids. CDR3: CASSPRSGAYEQYF. The CDR3 bases are TGTGCCAGCAGTCCCCGTAGCGGGGCCTACGAGCAGTACTTC.

This chain joins TRBV27 and TRBJ2-1, with 7 nucleotides matching TRBD2. The germline gives CDR1 MNHEY, CDR2 SMNVEV (reference sequence). CDR3 size: 15 residues. V lost 5 bases and J lost 6; bases outside the gene matches: 10. This chain's CDR3 is CASSPAGDSGNEQFF. CDR3 bases: TGTGCCAGCAGTCCCGCGGGAGACTCAGGCAATGAGCAGTTCTTC.

V usage is TRBV30 and J usage is TRBJ1-4; 9 nucleotides match TRBD1. J lost 1 base, V lost 5 bases, and 2 bases had no gene match. The germline V gene encodes CDR1 GTSNPN and CDR2 SVGIG (reference sequence). The CDR3 extends over 14 amino acids. The CDR3 DNA is TGTGCCTGGGGGGGACAGGGAACTAATGAAAAACTGTTTTTT. Amino acid sequence: CAWGGQGTNEKLFF.

The chain has TRBV30 and TRBJ2-3; the match to TRBD1 covers 7 bases. This CDR3 region has 13 residues. From germline, CDR1 is GTSNPN and CDR2 SVGIG (reference sequence). J gave up 4 bases and V 4 bases, and 5 bases lay outside the gene matches. CDR3 in amino acids: CAWMTGLPDTQYF. The CDR3 DNA sequence: TGTGCCTGGATGACAGGGCTTCCAGATACGCAGTATTTT.

The genes are TRBV6-1 and TRBJ1-3; D is uncertain. Between the trimmed V and J ends, which lost 0 bases and 3 bases, there was a span of 3 bases. Germline V gene sequence: CDR1 MNHNS, CDR2 SASEGT. The CDR3 contains 13 residues. CDR3 sequence: CASSEAGGNTIYF. The CDR3, as DNA: TGTGCCAGCAGTGAAGCTGGTGGAAACACCATATATTTT.

Details on this clonotype: This may stem from a read error, because a much larger clone lies one nucleotide away. The chain links TRBV29-1 to TRBJ2-3; TRBD1 might be the D (5 bases). Germline CDR1 is SQVTM and CDR2 is ANQGSEA. V was pared by 6 bases and J by 7 bases, with 11 bases between. There are 11 residues in the CDR3. The CDR3 DNA sequence: TGCAGCGTCCACTGGACAAATACGCAGTATTTT. As protein: CSVHWTNTQYF.

The rearrangement joins TRBV7-9 to TRBJ1-1; 8 bases are shared with TRBD1. CDR3 length equals 16 residues. CDR1 is SEHNR, CDR2 FQNEAQ, per germline (reference sequence). V dropped 3 bases and J dropped 5; count of bases not matched to a gene: 11. The CDR3 is CASSLGSPGGSTEAFF. CDR3 nucleotides: TGTGCCAGCAGCTTGGGGTCCCCAGGGGGCAGTACTGAAGCTTTCTTT.

This chain connects TRBV10-3 to TRBJ2-3; 10 positions agree with TRBD1. The germline V gene has CDR1 ENHRY and CDR2 SYGVKD. Trimming at V came to 6 bases and at J to 4 bases, leaving 10 bases not matched to a gene. CDR3 length: 16 amino acids. DNA of the CDR3: TGTGCCATCAGATCCCGACAGGGGGCGAAACCAGATACGCAGTATTTT. Its translation: CAIRSRQGAKPDTQYF.

This chain joins TRBV7-8 and TRBJ1-5; D is unclear. The V gene lost 3 bases and the J gene lost 3 bases, with 9 bases spanning the gap. Looked up from germline, CDR1 is SGHVS and CDR2 is FQNEAQ. The CDR3 is 14 residues long. The CDR3 region has the DNA TGTGCCAGCAGCTTGGCGGCCCCCAATCAGCCCCAGCATTTT. Protein: CASSLAAPNQPQHF.

This chain links TRBV12-3 or TRBV12-4 with TRBJ1-4; D remains ambiguous. This CDR3 has 16 residues. V lost 6 bases and J 2 bases, leaving 16 bases between the germline ends. The CDR3 spells CASRFYWDKTNEKLFF. The CDR3 region has the DNA TGTGCCAGCAGATTTTACTGGGATAAGACTAATGAAAAACTGTTTTTT.

CDR3 sequence reads: CATSEGSEQYF. CDR3 bases: TGTGCCACCAGTGAGGGGAGCGAGCAGTACTTC. The rearrangement links TRBV24-1 to TRBJ2-4, with TRBD2 as a possible D gene (5 bases). The J call may be faulty, since TRBJ2-7 better matches the DNA end. The CDR3 is 11 residues long. In germline, CDR1 is KGHDR, CDR2 SFDVKD.

The chain combines TRBV30 with TRBJ1-1, with no clear D. V was trimmed by 3 bases and J by 4 bases, leaving 9 bases between them. Germline values: CDR1 GTSNPN, CDR2 SVGIG (reference sequence). The CDR3 totals 12 residues. CDR3 DNA: TGTGCCTGGAGGCAGACGGTCACTGAAGCTTTCTTT. It is translated as CAWRQTVTEAFF.

The chain joins TRBV28 to TRBJ2-4; the D gene is possibly TRBD1 (5 bases). V dropped 7 bases and J dropped 0 bases, with 16 bases sitting between them. The germline V gene encodes CDR1 MDHEN and CDR2 SYDVKM. This CDR3 has 16 residues. DNA of the CDR3: TGTGCCAGCACTCAAAGGGGATTACTAGCCAAAAACATTCAGTACTTC. It is translated as CASTQRGLLAKNIQYF.

The chain has TRBV10-2 and TRBJ2-5; 10 bases align to TRBD2. The J segment lost 2 bases and the V segment lost 2 bases, leaving 5 bases of the junction unmatched. CDR1 is WSHSY and CDR2 is SAAADI in the germline V gene. The CDR3 has 16 amino acids. CDR3 in amino acids: CASSEGLAVFQETQYF. For the CDR3, the DNA is TGCGCCAGCAGTGAGGGACTAGCGGTATTTCAAGAGACCCAGTACTTC.

This clonotype has just a few counts. The chain has TRBV7-8 and TRBJ1-5; D not certain. Germline CDR1 SGHVS, CDR2 FQNEAQ. V dropped 2 bases and J dropped 9 bases, with 14 bases sitting between them. CDR3 length: 14 amino acids. As DNA, the CDR3 is TGTGCCAGCAGCTTATCGGTCGGCCAAGGGCCCCAGCATTTT. Its protein is CASSLSVGQGPQHF.

V gene TRBV5-1 combines with J gene TRBJ2-5; the D gene is possibly TRBD2 (5 bases). The ends were cut back, 5 bases at V and 5 bases at J, with 16 bases in the middle. CDR1 and CDR2 from the germline V gene are SGHRS and YFSETQ. The CDR3 extends over 14 amino acids. The DNA of the CDR3 is TGCGCCAGCAGTTTAGCGAGCAGTCCGGAGACCCAGTACTTC. Its protein is CASSLASSPETQYF. The variable domain in full, completed from reference TRBV5-1 and TRBJ2-5, reads KAGVTQTPRYLIKTRGQQVTLSCSPISGHRSVSWYQQTPGQGLQFLFEYFSETQRNKGNFPGRFSGRQFSNSRSEMNVSTLELGDSALYLCASSLASSPETQYFGPGTRLLVL.

The chain employs TRBV5-8 and TRBJ2-5, with a possible D match to TRBD1 (5 bases). The CDR3 spans 15 residues. V was shortened by 5 bases and J by 0 bases, with 14 bases between the two germline ends. From germline, CDR1 is SGHTS and CDR2 YDEGEE. The CDR3 bases are TGTGCCAGCAGACCAAACAGGCAATACCAAGAGACCCAGTACTTC. Protein: CASRPNRQYQETQYF.

Only one count was recorded for this clonotype. The CDR3 reads CASSLAARAEAFF. For the CDR3, the DNA is TGCGCCAGCAGCTTGGCCGCCCGTGCTGAAGCTTTCTTT. The V gene is TRBV5-1, the J gene TRBJ1-1; D ambiguous. The length of the CDR3 is 13 residues. V lost 0 bases, J lost 6 bases, and 9 bases lay in between. Germline V CDR1 and CDR2: SGHRS, YFSETQ.

The chain couples TRBV12-3 or TRBV12-4 to TRBJ1-1; D gene ambiguous. Trimming pared 3 bases from V and 4 bases from J, leaving 12 bases between. This CDR3 has 14 residues. The CDR3 bases are TGTGCCAGCAGTTTCAACCTGGTGGGCACTGAAGCTTTCTTT. This translates into CASSFNLVGTEAFF.

This clonotype was detected a few times. The chain carries TRBV20-1 and TRBJ2-1; D is unresolved. CDR1 is DFQATT and CDR2 is SNEGSKA in the germline V gene (reference sequence). There are 13 residues in the CDR3. The V and J ends lost 6 bases and 7 bases respectively, with 16 bases between them. The CDR3 coding sequence is TGCAGTGCCGAGCGTCCCCTCGGGAATGAGCAGTTCTTC. It translates to CSAERPLGNEQFF.

A few counts support this clonotype. V and J are TRBV29-1 and TRBJ1-2; D not resolved. CDR3 length: 11 residues. V lost 7 bases and J lost 8, with 14 bases in between. Germline CDR1 reads SQVTM; CDR2 reads ANQGSEA. The CDR3 DNA reads as TGCAGCGCTGACCGGGGAAACGGCTACACCTTC. The encoded protein is CSADRGNGYTF.